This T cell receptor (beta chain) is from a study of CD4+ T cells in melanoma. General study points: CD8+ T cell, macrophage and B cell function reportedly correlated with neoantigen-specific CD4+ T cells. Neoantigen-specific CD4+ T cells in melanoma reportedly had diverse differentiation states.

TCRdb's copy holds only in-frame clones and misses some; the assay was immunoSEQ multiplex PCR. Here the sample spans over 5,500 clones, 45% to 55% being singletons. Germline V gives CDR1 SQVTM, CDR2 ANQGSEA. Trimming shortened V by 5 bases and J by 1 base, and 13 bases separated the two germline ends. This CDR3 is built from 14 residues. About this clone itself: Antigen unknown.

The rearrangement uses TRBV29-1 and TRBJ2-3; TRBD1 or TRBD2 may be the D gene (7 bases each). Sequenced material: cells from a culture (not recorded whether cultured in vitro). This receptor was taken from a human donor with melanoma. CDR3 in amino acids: CSVQGGWGTDTQYF. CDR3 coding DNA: TGCAGCGTTCAGGGGGGGTGGGGCACAGATACGCAGTATTTT.